The 32 T cell receptor beta chains below all came from one sample that was sequenced in a study of T-cell reconstitution after alpha-beta-depleted transplantation in children. Preparation of the TCRbeta library was carried out with unique molecular identifiers. TCRdb processed the PCR reads anew with MiXCR; each CDR3 protein has one entry. This table holds 750,000 to 950,000 distinct CDR3 sequences, roughly 15% found once. The sample here was PBMCs, mostly from graft donor cells, taken 360 days after TCRalphabeta/CD19-depleted stem cell transplant. Receptor source: a male patient aged 10 to 17 who had a stem cell transplant for acute lymphoblastic leukemia, so the T cells may come from the graft donor.

This clonotype was counted ten times or more. The chain recombines TRBV2 with TRBJ2-7, with D possibly being TRBD1 (6 bases). The germline CDR1 and CDR2 sequences are SNHLY and FYNNEI. V lost 8 bases, J lost 6 bases, and 20 bases lay in between. The CDR3 runs 14 residues. CDR3 region: CASYVDRRLSEQYF. CDR3 bases: TGTGCCAGCTACGTAGACAGGAGGCTGTCCGAGCAGTACTTC.

The chain has TRBV2 and TRBJ2-3; 11 nucleotides align to TRBD2. Germline assignment: CDR1 SNHLY and CDR2 FYNNEI. The V gene end was trimmed by 11 bases and the J gene end by 8 bases; junction bases not matched to a gene: 15. This CDR3 is 15 amino acids long. The CDR3 spells CAGIAGGRPGGTQYF. CDR3 nucleotide sequence: TGTGCCGGTATAGCGGGAGGGCGCCCGGGTGGTACGCAGTATTTT.

The rearrangement uses TRBV4-1 and TRBJ2-7, with TRBD2 identical over 7 bases. Germline CDR1 reads MGHRA; CDR2 reads YSYEKL. The junction had 10 bases not matched to a gene; V was cut back by 1 base and J by 4 bases. This CDR3 comprises 16 residues. The CDR3 here is CASSQVSGGSSYEQYF. DNA for the CDR3: TGCGCCAGCAGCCAAGTGTCCGGCGGGAGTTCGTACGAGCAGTACTTC.

This clonotype was detected a few times. The chain links TRBV2 to TRBJ2-3; TRBD2 agrees at 7 bases. The V segment lost 4 bases and the J segment 0 bases; nucleotides outside the gene matches: 10. CDR3 size: 17 residues. Germline-derived CDR1 and CDR2 are SNHLY and FYNNEI. For the CDR3, the DNA is TGTGCCAGCAGTGGAGATGGGACTACTACCAGCACAGATACGCAGTATTTT. It translates to CASSGDGTTTSTDTQYF.

The V gene is TRBV6-2 or TRBV6-3, the J gene TRBJ2-1, with 9 positions matching TRBD2. The germline gives CDR1 MNHEY, CDR2 SVGEGT. The CDR3 covers 15 residues. Trimming took 3 bases from V and 7 from J; bases not matched to a gene: 7. The CDR3 sequence is CASSYGSGRLNEQFF. CDR3 DNA sequence: TGTGCCAGCAGTTATGGTAGCGGGAGACTTAATGAGCAGTTCTTC.

The chain combines TRBV20-1 with TRBJ1-3; 7 positions match TRBD1. There are 13 residues in the CDR3. The ends lost 8 bases at V and 0 bases at J; junction bases unmatched: 4. Germline-derived CDR1 and CDR2 are DFQATT and SNEGSKA (reference sequence). CDR3 region: CSSTGASGNTIYF. For the CDR3, the DNA is TGCAGTTCTACAGGGGCCTCTGGAAACACCATATATTTT.

This clonotype was seen ten or more times. The chain is built from TRBV24-1 and TRBJ2-1; a weak D match, TRBD1 (5 bases). The CDR3 length is 17 residues. The germline V gene encodes CDR1 KGHDR and CDR2 SFDVKD. V gave up 4 bases and J gave up 0 bases, with 15 bases separating them. CDR3 DNA sequence: TGTGCCACCAGTGAAATCCCAAGACAGAGCTCCTACAATGAGCAGTTCTTC. Protein product: CATSEIPRQSSYNEQFF.

The chain uses TRBV12-3 or TRBV12-4 and TRBJ1-1; D is unclear. The CDR3 sequence is 13 residues long. With 4 bases removed from V and 5 bases from J, the gap between germline ends came to 11 bases. The CDR3 reads CASSSTRRTEAFF. The CDR3 nucleotides are TGTGCCAGCAGTTCCACAAGGAGGACTGAAGCTTTCTTT.

This clonotype was counted only a few times. The chain has TRBV12-3 or TRBV12-4 and TRBJ2-1; weak D call: TRBD2 (5 bases). The length of the CDR3 is 14 residues. Trimming removed 2 bases from V and 4 bases from J, with 9 bases in between. The CDR3 is CASSLLAYYNEQFF. Written as DNA, the CDR3 is TGTGCCAGCAGTTTACTAGCCTATTACAATGAGCAGTTCTTC.

Points on this clonotype: Given a much more abundant clone one base away, this may be a read error. The conserved closing phenylalanine or tryptophan is absent in this CDR3, likely reflecting a read error. The chain combines TRBV14 with TRBJ2-3, with D perhaps given as TRBD1 or TRBD2 (6 bases each). Germline V gene lookup returns CDR1 SGHDN and CDR2 FVKESK. The length of the CDR3 is 14 residues. V was shortened by 8 bases and J by 5 bases, with 17 bases between the two germline ends. The CDR3 DNA sequence: TGTGCCAGCCCTAGGGGGGCCCTCGGAGATACGCAGTATTAT. Its protein product is CASPRGALGDTQYY.

This clonotype showed up just a few times. The rearrangement joins TRBV15 to TRBJ1-5; D remains ambiguous. Germline-derived CDR1 and CDR2 are LNHNV and YYDKDF (reference sequence). Trimming cost V 0 bases and J 3 bases, with 9 bases left between them. This CDR3 is built from 15 residues. Here the CDR3 DNA reads TGTGCCACCAGCAGAGAGGGCTCTTACAATCAGCCCCAGCATTTT. Its translation is CATSREGSYNQPQHF.

In DNA, the CDR3 is TGTGCCAGCAGACAGGGCCTCTATGGCTACACCTTC. Protein: CASRQGLYGYTF. This rearrangement joins TRBV25-1 to TRBJ1-2; a weak D match, TRBD1 (6 bases). Germline-derived CDR1 and CDR2 are MGHDK and SYGVNS. The CDR3 consists of 12 residues. Trimming stripped 6 bases from V and 4 bases from J, with 9 bases between.

This chain uses TRBV5-6 with TRBJ2-5; a possible D gene is TRBD2 (5 bases). The V and J ends lost 5 bases and 7 bases respectively, with 18 bases between them. The germline gives CDR1 SGHDT, CDR2 YYEEEE. This CDR3 contains 14 residues. The CDR3 region has the DNA TGTGCCAGCAGAGAAGGGAGAAATAGGCCGACCCAGTACTTC. The encoded protein is CASREGRNRPTQYF.

This clonotype has a handful of counts. The chain has TRBV7-3 and TRBJ2-7, with a weak D call TRBD2 (5 bases). The germline V gene encodes CDR1 SGHTA and CDR2 FQGTGA. Trimming took 2 bases from V and 0 from J, leaving 11 bases between them. The CDR3 totals 15 residues. CDR3 protein: CASSLEASPSYEQYF. CDR3 nucleotide sequence: TGTGCCAGCAGCTTAGAGGCTAGCCCCTCCTACGAGCAGTACTTC.

This clonotype was observed a handful of times. The gene calls are TRBV20-1 and TRBJ2-1; 14 positions match TRBD2. After removal of 5 bases from V and 3 bases from J, the junction contained 3 bases not matched to a gene. The CDR3 is made up of 15 amino acids. The germline V gene has CDR1 DFQATT and CDR2 SNEGSKA (reference sequence). CDR3: CSAGTSGRLYNEQFF. In nucleotides, the CDR3 is TGCAGTGCTGGGACTAGCGGGAGACTCTACAATGAGCAGTTCTTC.

This chain uses TRBV9 with TRBJ2-4; unclear D gene. Germline V gene data show CDR1 as SGDLS and CDR2 as YYNGEE. This CDR3 has 14 residues. With 4 bases removed from V and 1 base from J, the gap between germline ends came to 9 bases. The CDR3: CASSPGAAKNIQYF. The CDR3 region has the DNA TGTGCCAGCAGCCCCGGCGCGGCCAAAAACATTCAGTACTTC.

V gene TRBV18 combines with J gene TRBJ1-1; perhaps TRBD1 as D (5 bases). Trimming left V 1 base short and J 8 bases short, with 11 bases between. CDR1 and CDR2 from the germline V gene are KGHSH and LQKENI. This CDR3 has 13 residues. CDR3 nucleotides: TGTGCCAGCTCACCACTTGGGACCGAGGAAGCTTTCTTT. Its protein is CASSPLGTEEAFF.

Only a few counts were recorded for this clonotype. The V call is TRBV7-9, the J call TRBJ2-5, with 8 nucleotides matching TRBD1. The CDR3 length is 15 residues. Germline V CDR1 and CDR2: SEHNR, FQNEAQ (reference sequence). Trimming cost V 3 bases and J 3 bases; bases outside gene matches: 6. CDR3 DNA sequence: TGTGCCAGCAGCTTCAGGGGGCCGTACGAAGAGACCCAGTACTTC. This gives the protein CASSFRGPYEETQYF.

This clonotype was seen a handful of times. V is TRBV15 and J is TRBJ2-4; D is tentatively TRBD1 or TRBD2 (5 bases each). Germline-derived CDR1 and CDR2 are LNHNV and YYDKDF (reference sequence). The CDR3 consists of 14 residues. Trimming stripped 9 bases from V and 6 bases from J, with 18 bases between. The CDR3 loop reads CATSLIEGRNIQYF. The CDR3 DNA sequence: TGTGCCACAAGCCTTATCGAGGGGAGAAACATTCAGTACTTC.

V usage is TRBV18 and J usage is TRBJ2-1; perhaps TRBD2 as D (5 bases). From germline, CDR1 is KGHSH and CDR2 LQKENI. Deletions cut 2 bases from V and 2 bases from J, with 10 bases between. The CDR3 is made up of 15 amino acids. The CDR3 sequence is CASSPKSGTYNEQFF. In DNA form, the CDR3 reads TGTGCCAGCTCACCAAAGTCGGGGACCTACAATGAGCAGTTCTTC.

The table lists this clonotype with a few counts. V usage is TRBV10-2 and J usage is TRBJ2-1; 7 bases are a match to TRBD2. CDR3 length: 11 amino acids. From germline, CDR1 is WSHSY and CDR2 SAAADI. CDR3 sequence: CSTGPGGEQFF. CDR3 DNA: TGCTCGACGGGACCGGGAGGAGAGCAGTTCTTC.

This chain joins TRBV5-5 and TRBJ2-3, with 7 nucleotides matching TRBD2. This CDR3 region has 13 residues. V lost 6 bases, J lost 5 bases, and 6 bases stayed unmatched. Germline V lookup: CDR1 SGHKS, CDR2 YYEKEE (reference sequence). CDR3 in amino acids: CASIRAGVDTQYF. CDR3 nucleotides: TGTGCCAGCATACGGGCGGGAGTAGATACGCAGTATTTT.

The chain combines TRBV5-1 with TRBJ2-2; D gene unclear. Germline CDR1 is SGHRS and CDR2 is YFSETQ. This CDR3 is built from 21 residues. Trimming shortened V by 0 bases and J by 4 bases, and 28 bases separated the two germline ends. The CDR3 DNA reads TGCGCCAGCAGCTTGGCCTCTACTGCGGTCCATATGAGCATTTCCACCGGGGAGCTGTTTTTT. It encodes CASSLASTAVHMSISTGELFF.

At least ten counts were recorded for this clonotype. The chain recombines TRBV5-6 with TRBJ2-7; no firm D call. Germline values: CDR1 SGHDT, CDR2 YYEEEE. The CDR3 contains 14 residues. Trimming left V 4 bases short and J 4 bases short, with 15 bases between. CDR3 loop: CASSQSGVPYEQYF. Here the CDR3 DNA reads TGTGCCAGCAGCCAAAGTGGGGTGCCGTACGAGCAGTACTTC.

The CDR3 nucleotides are TGCAGTGCTACCCCTAGCGGGAAAGAGACCCAGTACTTC. As protein: CSATPSGKETQYF. V is TRBV20-1 and J is TRBJ2-5; the match to TRBD2 covers 9 bases. The CDR3 contains 13 residues. The V and J ends lost 4 bases and 3 bases, in that order; junction bases with no gene match: 3. From germline, CDR1 is DFQATT and CDR2 SNEGSKA (reference sequence).

This clonotype came up many times. This rearrangement joins TRBV3-1 to TRBJ1-1; TRBD1 agrees at 8 bases. Losses at the gene ends were 0 bases for V and 0 bases for J; bases not matched to a gene: 12. CDR3 size: 19 residues. From germline, CDR1 is LGHDT and CDR2 YNNKEL (reference sequence). This CDR3 reads CASSQERGWQGALNTEAFF. The CDR3, as DNA: TGTGCCAGCAGCCAAGAAAGGGGATGGCAGGGGGCCTTGAACACTGAAGCTTTCTTT.

This chain joins TRBV29-1 and TRBJ2-7; D ambiguous. CDR3 length: 14 amino acids. The germline gives CDR1 SQVTM, CDR2 ANQGSEA. Between the trimmed V and J ends, which lost 4 bases and 0 bases, there was a span of 13 bases. CDR3 sequence reads: CSVVGQESSYEQYF. CDR3 sequence (DNA): TGCAGCGTTGTAGGGCAGGAGAGCTCCTACGAGCAGTACTTC.

The chain carries TRBV5-1 and TRBJ2-5, with 7 nucleotides matching TRBD1. Losses at the gene ends were 4 bases for V and 6 bases for J; bases not matched to a gene: 9. Looked up from germline, CDR1 is SGHRS and CDR2 is YFSETQ. The CDR3 length is 14 residues. Here the CDR3 reads CASSTSQGKKTQYF. The CDR3 region has the DNA TGCGCCAGCAGCACTTCACAGGGGAAGAAGACCCAGTACTTC.

This sequence joins TRBV5-6 and TRBJ1-1; D is perhaps TRBD1 (5 bases). The V and J ends lost 0 bases and 1 base respectively, with 16 bases between them. Germline CDR1 and CDR2: SGHDT and YYEEEE. CDR3 size: 17 residues. For the CDR3, the DNA is TGTGCCAGCAGCTTGGAGGTTGGGGTCAGGGAGAACACTGAAGCTTTCTTT. Amino acids: CASSLEVGVRENTEAFF. Complete variable domain (other parts from reference TRBV5-6 and TRBJ1-1): DAGVTQSPTHLIKTRGQQVTLRCSPKSGHDTVSWYQQALGQGPQFIFQYYEEEERQRGNFPDRFSGHQFPNYSSELNVNALLLGDSALYLCASSLEVGVRENTEAFFGQGTRLTVV.

This clonotype came up a few times. The chain carries TRBV7-7 and TRBJ2-1; TRBD1 aligns across 9 bases. The CDR3 consists of 15 residues. The ends lost 5 bases at V and 5 bases at J; junction bases unmatched: 7. CDR1 and CDR2 (germline): SSHAT, FNYEAQ (reference sequence). In DNA form, the CDR3 reads TGTGCCAGCAGCGCCGACAGGGGGAATAACAATGAGCAGTTCTTC. It translates to CASSADRGNNNEQFF.

This clonotype was seen at least ten times. This rearrangement joins TRBV7-2 to TRBJ2-5; D is perhaps TRBD2 (7 bases). The CDR3 runs 15 residues. Trimming took off 3 bases at V and 2 bases at J, with 13 bases between the two ends. Germline loops: CDR1 SGHTA, CDR2 FQGNSA. The CDR3 loop is CASSFGGGGQETQYF. CDR3 coding DNA: TGTGCCAGCAGCTTCGGGGGAGGGGGGCAAGAGACCCAGTACTTC.

CDR3 bases: TGTGCCAGCATCCCGGGACAGGGCACCTATGGCTACACCTTC. Translation gives CASIPGQGTYGYTF. This chain connects TRBV12-3 or TRBV12-4 to TRBJ1-2; TRBD1 agrees at 9 bases. The CDR3 covers 14 residues. V lost 7 bases to trimming and J lost 4 bases; unmatched junction nucleotides: 7.